This T cell receptor (beta chain) came from a study of OX40 agonist ivuxolimab in advanced cancers. Germline values: CDR1 SEHNR, CDR2 FQNEAQ (reference sequence). V lost 5 bases and J lost 2; bases outside the gene matches: 6. This CDR3 spans 15 amino acids. The protocol was immunoSEQ multiplex PCR, while the TCRdb copy is restricted to in-frame clones and leaves out a portion. The data hold 30,000 to 45,000 clones, with around 80% observed a single time. Sequencing used CD4+ or CD8+ T cells sorted from blood, obtained in a trial of the OX40 agonist ivuxolimab. This TCR was recovered from an adult with an advanced solid tumor such as melanoma, head and neck, liver or kidney cancer. The chain carries TRBV7-9 and TRBJ1-5, with 7 bases identical to TRBD1. CDR3 nucleotide sequence: TGTGCCAGCAGCCCTGTCGGGACAGGCAATCAGCCCCAGCATTTT. Its protein product is CASSPVGTGNQPQHF.